The 26 T cell receptor beta chains listed next were all sequenced from one sample in a study of blood T cell repertoires in COVID-19. TCRdb's table, derived via immunoSEQ multiplex PCR, lists solely in-frame clones and lacks some. The sample contains fewer than 650,000 clones, roughly 91% of which appear only once. Sequencing input: peripheral blood. The source is a woman in her 50s with COVID-19, enrolled during active disease.

This clone was detected once. This rearrangement joins TRBV6-4 to TRBJ2-4; D is uncertain. The CDR3 runs 16 residues. Per germline, CDR1 MRHNA and CDR2 SNTAGT. V lost 0 bases, J lost 0 bases, and 9 bases lay in between. The CDR3 DNA sequence: TGTGCCAGCAGTGACTCCTCCCGGGTAGCCAAAAACATTCAGTACTTC. Amino acids: CASSDSSRVAKNIQYF.

The gene calls are TRBV5-1 and TRBJ2-2; possible D gene TRBD1, 7 bases. The germline V gene encodes CDR1 SGHRS and CDR2 YFSETQ. With 7 bases removed from V and 6 bases from J, the gap between germline ends came to 16 bases. This CDR3 is 14 amino acids long. Here the CDR3 DNA reads TGCGCCAGCTCCAGGGGGGCGGATGCCGGGGAGCTGTTTTTT. Its protein product is CASSRGADAGELFF.

CDR3: CASSPGRGGGTEAFF. The CDR3 coding sequence is TGCGCCAGCAGCCCTGGACGGGGAGGCGGCACTGAAGCTTTCTTT. V gene TRBV5-1 combines with J gene TRBJ1-1; D not resolved. Germline V gives CDR1 SGHRS, CDR2 YFSETQ. Trimming took 4 bases from V and 4 from J, leaving 17 bases between them. The CDR3 length is 15 residues.

This clone has more than one count but fewer than ten. The CDR3 bases are TGTGCCAGCAGTTCTAGCCCGGTTGAAGCTTTCTTT. Translating it yields CASSSSPVEAFF. V gene TRBV2 combines with J gene TRBJ1-1; the D is unclear. Germline loops: CDR1 SNHLY, CDR2 FYNNEI. V lost 5 bases and J 7 bases, leaving 11 bases between the germline ends. The CDR3 is made up of 12 amino acids. The full variable domain, in which reference TRBV2 and TRBJ1-1 provide the parts outside the CDR3, is EPEVTQTPSHQVTQMGQEVILRCVPISNHLYFYWYRQILGQKVEFLVSFYNNEISEKSEIFDDQFSVERPDGSNFTLKIRSTKLEDSAMYFCASSSSPVEAFFGQGTRLTVV.

The chain couples TRBV24-1 to TRBJ1-2, with TRBD1 as a possible D gene (6 bases). Germline-derived CDR1 and CDR2 are KGHDR and SFDVKD. The CDR3 consists of 14 residues. V lost 2 bases and J 2 bases, leaving 8 bases between the germline ends. The CDR3 here is CATSDWTVNYGYTF. In DNA form, the CDR3 reads TGTGCCACCAGTGATTGGACAGTCAACTATGGCTACACCTTC.

This sequence joins TRBV5-6 and TRBJ2-5, with 9 bases identical to TRBD2. The trim removed 2 bases at V and 1 base at J, leaving 6 bases unmatched. Germline CDR1 reads SGHDT; CDR2 reads YYEEEE. CDR3 size: 16 residues. This chain's CDR3 is CASSFISGGFQETQYF. In DNA, the CDR3 is TGTGCCAGCAGCTTCATTAGCGGGGGTTTCCAAGAGACCCAGTACTTC.

This clone came up once. The J gene is TRBJ1-6, the V gene TRBV5-1; 8 bases fit TRBD1. Germline V gives CDR1 SGHRS, CDR2 YFSETQ. The CDR3 loop spans 15 amino acids. J was trimmed by 4 bases and V by 4 bases; bases with no gene match: 4. The CDR3 protein is CASSNGTGYNSPLHF. In DNA, the CDR3 is TGCGCCAGCAGCAACGGGACAGGTTATAATTCACCCCTCCACTTT.

This clone was seen a single time. The chain has TRBV28 and TRBJ2-7, with 9 bases matching TRBD1. The length of the CDR3 is 15 residues. Germline values: CDR1 MDHEN, CDR2 SYDVKM. V gave up 8 bases and J gave up 0 bases; unmatched junction bases: 8. The CDR3 spells CASSVQGAGSYEQYF. In nucleotides, the CDR3 is TGTGCCAGCTCTGTACAGGGGGCAGGCTCCTACGAGCAGTACTTC.

The chain has TRBV19 and TRBJ1-2; D ambiguous. CDR3 length equals 14 residues. In germline, CDR1 is LNHDA, CDR2 SQIVND (reference sequence). V lost 5 bases to trimming and J lost 4 bases, with 14 bases between them. The CDR3 is CASSQRTGSYGYTF. The CDR3 DNA sequence: TGTGCCAGTAGTCAAAGGACTGGTAGCTATGGCTACACCTTC.

In its sample, this clone was seen once. This rearrangement joins TRBV5-6 to TRBJ1-2; TRBD1 might be the D (5 bases). Germline CDR1 is SGHDT and CDR2 is YYEEEE. This CDR3 spans 14 amino acids. V lost 3 bases and J lost 2, with 11 bases in between. The chain's CDR3 is CASSSWDWNYGYTF. The CDR3 DNA is TGTGCCAGCAGCTCTTGGGACTGGAACTATGGCTACACCTTC.

This chain joins TRBV27 and TRBJ2-1; D may be TRBD1 (5 bases). CDR3 length equals 15 residues. Per the germline V gene, CDR1 is MNHEY and CDR2 is SMNVEV (reference sequence). V lost 0 bases to trimming and J lost 6 bases, with 12 bases between them. The CDR3 region is CASSLSAGFVNEQFF. CDR3 nucleotide sequence: TGTGCCAGCAGTTTATCGGCAGGGTTCGTCAATGAGCAGTTCTTC.

The chain employs TRBV19 and TRBJ2-1; D is ambiguous. V shed 4 bases and J shed 4 bases, with 8 bases lying between them. CDR1 and CDR2 from the germline V gene are LNHDA and SQIVND (reference sequence). The length of the CDR3 is 13 residues. In DNA form, the CDR3 reads TGTGCCAGTAGTAGTGCTAGGTACAATGAGCAGTTCTTC. Translation gives CASSSARYNEQFF.

The CDR3 DNA reads as TGTGCCAGCAGCTTGGACAGGGAAGAGACCCAGTACTTC. As protein: CASSLDREETQYF. V usage is TRBV5-5 and J usage is TRBJ2-5; the D gene is possibly TRBD1 (6 bases). Germline-derived CDR1 and CDR2 are SGHKS and YYEKEE (reference sequence). The CDR3 contains 13 residues. Trimming left V 0 bases short and J 3 bases short, with 6 bases between.

The V gene is TRBV7-9, the J gene TRBJ2-5; 8 nucleotides match TRBD2. There are 14 residues in the CDR3. V was pared by 3 bases and J by 5 bases, with 5 bases of the junction left unmatched. The germline V gene has CDR1 SEHNR and CDR2 FQNEAQ (reference sequence). CDR3 DNA sequence: TGTGCCAGCAGCTTGGCGGGGGGCGGTGAGACCCAGTACTTC. It specifies CASSLAGGGETQYF.

The chain's CDR3 is CASSPTGWGETQYF. For the CDR3, the DNA is TGTGCCAGCAGCCCGACAGGGTGGGGGGAGACCCAGTACTTC. The rearrangement joins TRBV6-5 to TRBJ2-5; 7 positions match TRBD1. The CDR3 is made up of 14 amino acids. CDR1 is MNHEY and CDR2 is SVGAGI in the germline V gene. The V segment lost 6 bases and the J segment 5 bases; nucleotides outside the gene matches: 9.

The chain employs TRBV18 and TRBJ1-2; D gene ambiguous. CDR1 is KGHSH and CDR2 is LQKENI in the germline V gene. V lost 6 bases and J lost 8, with 10 bases in between. The CDR3 totals 11 residues. CDR3 sequence reads: CASSTGLGYTF. CDR3 in DNA: TGTGCCAGCTCGACGGGATTGGGCTACACCTTC.

This rearrangement joins TRBV29-1 to TRBJ2-3; tentatively, D is TRBD1 (5 bases). Germline V lookup: CDR1 SQVTM, CDR2 ANQGSEA. Trimming removed 3 bases from V and 1 base from J, with 11 bases in between. The CDR3 totals 14 residues. CDR3 loop: CSVDREVGTDTQYF. The CDR3 DNA reads as TGCAGCGTTGACAGGGAAGTGGGCACAGATACGCAGTATTTT.

The chain joins TRBV6-1 to TRBJ1-5; a weak D match, TRBD1 (6 bases). V gave up 1 base and J gave up 3 bases, with 19 bases separating them. This CDR3 spans 18 amino acids. Germline CDR1 and CDR2: MNHNS and SASEGT. The chain's CDR3 is CASSEEGRGLNNNQPQHF. Here the CDR3 DNA reads TGTGCCAGCAGTGAAGAAGGCAGGGGATTGAATAACAATCAGCCCCAGCATTTT.

The chain joins TRBV5-4 to TRBJ1-2, with D tentatively TRBD1 (6 bases). Germline V gene data show CDR1 as SGHNT and CDR2 as YYREEE (reference sequence). The V gene lost 2 bases and the J gene lost 6 bases, with 8 bases spanning the gap. The CDR3 is 12 amino acids. The CDR3 spells CASSLTGNGYTF. In DNA form, the CDR3 reads TGTGCCAGCAGCTTAACAGGGAATGGCTACACCTTC.

The chain has TRBV4-1 and TRBJ2-2, with TRBD1 matching 7 bases. The V segment lost 2 bases and the J segment 1 base; nucleotides outside the gene matches: 4. Germline CDR1 and CDR2: MGHRA and YSYEKL. The CDR3 is made up of 16 amino acids. The DNA for the CDR3 is TGCGCCAGCAGCCAACGGTCAGGGGGGAACACCGGGGAGCTGTTTTTT. It translates to CASSQRSGGNTGELFF.

On this clone itself: Other nucleotide sequences in the sample specify the same CDR3. This chain joins TRBV19 and TRBJ1-6, with 7 bases lining up with TRBD1. The length of the CDR3 is 14 residues. Trimming cost V 3 bases and J 7 bases; bases outside gene matches: 3. Germline V lookup: CDR1 LNHDA, CDR2 SQIVND (reference sequence). The CDR3 DNA reads as TGTGCCAGTAGTATCCGGGACAGCAATTCACCCCTCCACTTT. It specifies CASSIRDSNSPLHF.

This clone has just one count. The rearrangement links TRBV29-1 to TRBJ2-2, with TRBD2 matching over 8 bases. The CDR3 spans 13 residues. Germline CDR1 is SQVTM and CDR2 is ANQGSEA. Unmatched junction bases numbered 1, after V lost 7 bases and J lost 0 bases. For the CDR3, the DNA is TGCAGCGCCGGGGGGGCGAACACCGGGGAGCTGTTTTTT. It encodes CSAGGANTGELFF.

The J gene is TRBJ1-2, the V gene TRBV5-1; maybe TRBD1 (6 bases). This CDR3 comprises 15 residues. Trimming removed 4 bases at V and 8 bases at J, with 21 bases between. Germline-derived CDR1 and CDR2 are SGHRS and YFSETQ. The DNA of the CDR3 is TGCGCCAGCAGCCCTGGGGGGGGCGGATCTCTGGGCTACACCTTC. It specifies CASSPGGGGSLGYTF.

The CDR3 sequence: CAWSGSRVGYTF. For the CDR3, the DNA is TGTGCCTGGAGCGGCTCTCGGGTGGGCTACACCTTC. This chain connects TRBV30 to TRBJ1-2, with D hard to call. V was shortened by 3 bases and J by 8 bases, with 13 bases between the two germline ends. Looked up from germline, CDR1 is GTSNPN and CDR2 is SVGIG (reference sequence). The CDR3 runs to 12 residues. Using reference TRBV30 and TRBJ1-2 for the parts outside the CDR3, the full variable domain is SQTIHQWPATLVQPVGSPLSLECTVEGTSNPNLYWYRQAAGRGLQLLFYSVGIGQISSEVPQNLSASRPQDRQFILSSKKLLLSDSGFYLCAWSGSRVGYTFGSGTRLTVV.

The rearrangement joins TRBV3-1 (or the pseudogene TRBV3-2) to TRBJ1-2; no reliable D call. CDR1 is LGHDT, CDR2 YNNKEL, per germline (reference sequence). Trimming took 2 bases from V and 7 from J, leaving 8 bases between them. This CDR3 has 12 amino acids. CDR3 protein: CASSQSLSGYTF. The CDR3 DNA reads as TGTGCCAGCAGCCAATCTCTAAGTGGCTACACCTTC.

The chain links TRBV14 to TRBJ2-2; 8 bases line up with TRBD1. The CDR3 spans 17 residues. CDR1 and CDR2 (germline): SGHDN, FVKESK. The J segment lost 0 bases and the V segment lost 3 bases, leaving 6 bases of the junction unmatched. In nucleotides, the CDR3 is TGTGCCAGCAGCCAGGCGATACAGGGGGCGAACACCGGGGAGCTGTTTTTT. Translated: CASSQAIQGANTGELFF.